This entry concerns a single TCR beta chain. Repertoires were generated with immunoSEQ multiplex PCR, while TCRdb's copy carries only in-frame clones and drops some. This table has some 270,000 clones, roughly 90% appearing once. Researchers sorted participants into cohorts using their self-reported clinical history. Two negative PCRs, clearance, or symptom resolution characterized the recovered Cohort 3 donors. This sample was taken from a study of blood T cell repertoires in COVID-19. About the research overall: Researchers got acute and convalescent COVID-19 samples from the United States, Italy and Spain.

The material sequenced was PBMCs or T cells enriched from blood (not recorded which). The TCR comes from a woman in her thirties or forties who had recovered from COVID-19.

As DNA, the CDR3 is TGTGCCTGGAGTCCCGGCACAGCCCACGGGAAAGCTTTCTTT. This sequence encodes CAWSPGTAHGKAFF. The chain links TRBV30 to TRBJ1-1; D is undetermined. CDR3 length: 14 amino acids. Per germline, CDR1 GTSNPN and CDR2 SVGIG (reference sequence). Trimming removed 2 bases from V and 9 bases from J, with 19 bases in between.